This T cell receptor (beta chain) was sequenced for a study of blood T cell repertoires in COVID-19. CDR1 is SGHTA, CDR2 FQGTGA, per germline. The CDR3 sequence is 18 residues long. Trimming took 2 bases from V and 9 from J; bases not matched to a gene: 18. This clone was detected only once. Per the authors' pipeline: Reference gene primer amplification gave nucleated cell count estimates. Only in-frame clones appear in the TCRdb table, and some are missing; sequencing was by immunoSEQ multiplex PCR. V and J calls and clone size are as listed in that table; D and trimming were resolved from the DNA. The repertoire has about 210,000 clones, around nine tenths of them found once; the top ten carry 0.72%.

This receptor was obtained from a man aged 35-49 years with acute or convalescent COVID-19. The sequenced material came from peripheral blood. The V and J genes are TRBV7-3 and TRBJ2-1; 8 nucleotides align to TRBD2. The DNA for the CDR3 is TGTGCCAGCAGCTTATATAGAGGCGGGCGGGAGGAGGTGATTGAGCAGTTCTTC. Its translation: CASSLYRGGREEVIEQFF.